The 30 T cell receptor beta chains below were found in one sample sequenced in a study of T cells in Graves' hyperthyroidism and ophthalmopathy. Using RNA transcripts as the source, TCR beta CDR3 regions were amplified. The study used the HTBI primer set for a first-round RT-PCR of the TCR CDR3. TCRdb re-called the multiplex PCR reads through MiXCR, storing one row per CDR3 protein. The table has fewer than 600,000 distinct CDR3 sequences, 14% seen once. Sequencing used blood. These receptors were taken from a woman aged 40 to 55 with Graves' hyperthyroidism.

In this sample, this clonotype turned up many times. The chain couples TRBV6-1 to TRBJ1-1; no firm D call. Germline-derived CDR1 and CDR2 are MNHNS and SASEGT. The V and J ends lost 1 base and 1 base respectively, with 10 bases between them. This CDR3 spans 15 amino acids. This CDR3 is CASSEVVSGNTEAFF. For the CDR3, the DNA is TGTGCCAGCAGTGAAGTTGTCAGTGGGAACACTGAAGCTTTCTTT.

The rearrangement links TRBV28 to TRBJ2-3, with 10 bases identical to TRBD1. V lost 6 bases and J lost 3; bases outside the gene matches: 9. Per germline, CDR1 MDHEN and CDR2 SYDVKM. This CDR3 region has 16 residues. The DNA of the CDR3 is TGTGCCAGCAGGAGCCCGGGACAGGGGTTGACAGATACGCAGTATTTT. Amino acids: CASRSPGQGLTDTQYF.

The table lists this clonotype with many counts. The V call is TRBV28, the J call TRBJ2-1, with 15 bases lining up with TRBD2. V trimming: 3 bases; J trimming: 12 bases; junction bases outside the gene matches: 9. The CDR3 runs to 16 residues. Germline V gene sequence: CDR1 MDHEN, CDR2 SYDVKM. DNA for the CDR3: TGTGCCAGCAGTTTCGATGGACTAGCGGGAGGGCCGGGGCAGTTCTTC. Protein product: CASSFDGLAGGPGQFF.

This clonotype was counted a few times. The genes are TRBV30 and TRBJ1-5, with 12 bases matching TRBD1. V dropped 4 bases and J dropped 0; count of bases not matched to a gene: 13. The CDR3 runs 19 residues. Germline loops: CDR1 GTSNPN, CDR2 SVGIG (reference sequence). CDR3 sequence reads: CAWTPAGTGGVYSNQPQHF. CDR3 coding DNA: TGTGCCTGGACCCCAGCGGGGACAGGGGGCGTTTATAGCAATCAGCCCCAGCATTTT.

The J gene is TRBJ2-2, the V gene TRBV28; the match to TRBD2 covers 9 bases. This CDR3 has 15 amino acids. Germline trimming cut 5 bases from V and 5 bases from J; bases unmatched to any gene: 6. Germline V gene sequence: CDR1 MDHEN, CDR2 SYDVKM. CDR3 DNA sequence: TGTGCCAGCAGTGCGGGGGGGGGTCGTACCGGGGAGCTGTTTTTT. Residues: CASSAGGGRTGELFF.

This clonotype was detected ten times or more. The V and J genes are TRBV6-1 and TRBJ2-7, with a weak D call TRBD1 (7 bases). Trimming stripped 8 bases from V and 3 bases from J, with 14 bases between. This CDR3 spans 13 amino acids. Germline V gene data show CDR1 as MNHNS and CDR2 as SASEGT. The CDR3: CASQGGAGYEQYF. CDR3 bases: TGTGCCAGCCAGGGGGGAGCTGGCTACGAGCAGTACTTC.

This chain uses TRBV19 with TRBJ1-6; tentatively, D is TRBD1 (5 bases). The length of the CDR3 is 14 residues. The V end lost 5 bases, the J end lost 10 bases, and 15 bases lay between the germline ends. Germline CDR1 and CDR2: LNHDA and SQIVND (reference sequence). This chain's CDR3 is CASSARPGKSPLHF. The CDR3 DNA sequence: TGTGCCAGTAGTGCGCGCCCAGGGAAGTCACCCCTCCACTTT. The full variable domain, its missing parts supplied by reference TRBV19 and TRBJ1-6, is DGGITQSPKYLFRKEGQNVTLSCEQNLNHDAMYWYRQDPGQGLRLIYYSQIVNDFQKGDIAEGYSVSREKKESFPLTVTSAQKNPTAFYLCASSARPGKSPLHFGNGTRLTVT.

V usage is TRBV6-1 and J usage is TRBJ1-1; D possibly corresponds to TRBD1 (6 bases). The ends were cut back, 1 base at V and 6 bases at J, with 15 bases in the middle. This CDR3 contains 15 residues. Germline CDR1 is MNHNS and CDR2 is SASEGT. In DNA form, the CDR3 reads TGTGCCAGCAGTGAAGTGAACAGGGACTGGTCTGAAGCTTTCTTT. This gives the protein CASSEVNRDWSEAFF.

This clonotype was recorded at least ten times. The gene calls are TRBV6-5 and TRBJ2-2, with a possible D match to TRBD1 (6 bases). CDR3 length equals 15 residues. Germline V lookup: CDR1 MNHEY, CDR2 SVGAGI. V lost 2 bases, J lost 6 bases, and 13 bases lay in between. CDR3 protein: CASSYQGLVAGELFF. CDR3 DNA: TGTGCCAGCAGTTACCAGGGGCTGGTCGCCGGGGAGCTGTTTTTT.

This clonotype has at least ten counts. CDR3 sequence (DNA): TGCAGTGCTAGAGATTCGGCGCGGGAGGGGTGGAATGAGCAGTTCTTC. Its protein product is CSARDSAREGWNEQFF. The rearrangement uses TRBV20-1 and TRBJ2-1; 9 nucleotides agree with TRBD2. This CDR3 region has 16 residues. The V gene end was trimmed by 0 bases and the J gene end by 7 bases; junction bases not matched to a gene: 10. The V gene's germline CDR1 is DFQATT and CDR2 SNEGSKA (reference sequence).

V is TRBV28 and J is TRBJ1-5; the D is unclear. The V end was cut by 6 bases, the J end by 4 bases, with 13 bases between. The CDR3 has 14 residues. Germline CDR1 reads MDHEN; CDR2 reads SYDVKM. This chain's CDR3 is CASRKPGDNQPQHF. CDR3 nucleotides: TGTGCCAGCAGGAAACCGGGAGATAATCAGCCCCAGCATTTT.

At least ten counts were recorded for this clonotype. CDR3 amino acids: CASSYSFGQRGTDTQYF. CDR3 bases: TGTGCCAGCAGTTACTCCTTTGGACAACGGGGAACAGATACGCAGTATTTT. The chain has TRBV6-5 and TRBJ2-3; D may match TRBD1 or TRBD2 (5 bases each). V was trimmed by 0 bases and J by 3 bases, leaving 16 bases between them. This CDR3 contains 17 residues. CDR1 and CDR2 from the germline V gene are MNHEY and SVGAGI.

In its sample, this clonotype was seen a few times. The J gene is TRBJ2-1, the V gene TRBV3-1; a possible D gene is TRBD1 (5 bases). This CDR3 contains 14 residues. Trimming stripped 4 bases from V and 3 bases from J, with 10 bases between. CDR1 is LGHDT, CDR2 YNNKEL, per germline (reference sequence). The CDR3 loop is CASSRRTNYNEQFF. The CDR3, as DNA: TGTGCCAGCAGCCGTAGGACAAACTACAATGAGCAGTTCTTC.

This clonotype has only a few counts. This chain links TRBV20-1 with TRBJ2-1; D not resolved. CDR3 length equals 12 residues. CDR1 and CDR2 (germline): DFQATT, SNEGSKA (reference sequence). V gave up 0 bases and J gave up 13 bases, with 13 bases separating them. The CDR3 nucleotides read TGCAGTGCTAGAGATCAAGGACCGCCCCAGTTCTTC. It yields the protein CSARDQGPPQFF.

This clonotype appeared many times. J is TRBJ2-7 and V is TRBV6-5; the D is unclear. The V and J ends lost 0 bases and 6 bases respectively, with 15 bases between them. Germline CDR1 is MNHEY and CDR2 is SVGAGI. The CDR3 spans 15 residues. CDR3 coding DNA: TGTGCCAGCAGTTACTCACCGGGTCGTTCCCTCGAGCAGTACTTC. The encoded protein is CASSYSPGRSLEQYF.

The chain has TRBV12-5 and TRBJ2-3, with D maybe TRBD2 (5 bases). V lost 3 bases and J 2 bases, leaving 15 bases between the germline ends. Germline values: CDR1 LGHNT, CDR2 FRNRAP. The CDR3 has 16 amino acids. As DNA, the CDR3 is TGTGCTAGTGGTTTCTCCGTAGGCGGGTCCACAGATACGCAGTATTTT. This gives the protein CASGFSVGGSTDTQYF.

This clonotype has ten or more counts. This CDR3 is CSGTGLAGSGSSYEQYF. CDR3 DNA sequence: TGCAGCGGCACAGGGCTAGCGGGGTCCGGGAGCTCCTACGAGCAGTACTTC. This chain uses TRBV29-1 with TRBJ2-7; 9 bases map to TRBD2. CDR1 SQVTM and CDR2 ANQGSEA come from the germline V gene. The CDR3 is made up of 17 amino acids. V trimming: 7 bases; J trimming: 0 bases; junction bases outside the gene matches: 16.

V and J are TRBV2 and TRBJ1-3, with D maybe TRBD1 (5 bases). The V end was cut by 4 bases, the J end by 3 bases, with 10 bases between. Germline V gene lookup returns CDR1 SNHLY and CDR2 FYNNEI. The CDR3 consists of 14 residues. The CDR3 DNA follows: TGTGCCAGCAGTGCAGGGTTCAGTGGAAACACCATATATTTT. Translated, it gives CASSAGFSGNTIYF.

This clonotype was found a few times. The chain links TRBV2 to TRBJ2-4; D unclear. Trimming pared 7 bases from V and 3 bases from J, leaving 13 bases between. The V gene's germline CDR1 is SNHLY and CDR2 FYNNEI. This CDR3 spans 14 amino acids. Here the CDR3 reads CASTSSGYKNIQYF. In nucleotides, the CDR3 is TGTGCCAGCACCTCAAGTGGGTACAAAAACATTCAGTACTTC.

The CDR3 nucleotides read TGCGCCAGCAGCCCCGGCCACATAGCCCGGGGAGGGGCCAACGTCCTGACTTTC. This translates into CASSPGHIARGGANVLTF. This chain connects TRBV5-1 to TRBJ2-6, with D perhaps matching TRBD2 (5 bases). CDR3 length: 18 amino acids. Between the trimmed V and J ends, which lost 4 bases and 4 bases, there was a span of 21 bases. Germline V CDR1 and CDR2: SGHRS, YFSETQ.

This clonotype has just a few counts. The J gene is TRBJ1-3, the V gene TRBV4-1, with 8 bases that match TRBD1. The germline V gene has CDR1 MGHRA and CDR2 YSYEKL. V trimming: 1 base; J trimming: 7 bases; junction bases outside the gene matches: 9. The CDR3 consists of 16 residues. The CDR3 sequence is CASSQVRGTGGNTIYF. In DNA form, the CDR3 reads TGCGCCAGCAGCCAAGTTAGGGGGACAGGCGGCAACACCATATATTTT.

This clonotype was recorded a few times. The chain is built from TRBV18 and TRBJ2-5; D gene ambiguous. Germline V CDR1 and CDR2: KGHSH, LQKENI. This CDR3 contains 14 residues. Trimming left V 4 bases short and J 5 bases short, with 14 bases between. DNA of the CDR3: TGTGCCAGCTCACGCTCGACCGGACCGGAGACCCAGTACTTC. Translating gives CASSRSTGPETQYF.

This rearrangement joins TRBV7-9 to TRBJ2-6, with 7 nucleotides matching TRBD1. CDR1 SEHNR and CDR2 FQNEAQ come from the germline V gene (reference sequence). V was pared by 5 bases and J by 9 bases, with 7 bases of the junction left unmatched. This CDR3 comprises 14 residues. The CDR3 here is CASSTGTDLNVLTF. The CDR3 bases are TGTGCCAGCAGCACCGGGACAGACCTCAACGTCCTGACTTTC.

The V call is TRBV7-9, the J call TRBJ1-1, with D tentatively TRBD1 (6 bases). V lost 4 bases and J lost 8, with 14 bases in between. CDR3 size: 13 residues. CDR1 and CDR2 from the germline V gene are SEHNR and FQNEAQ (reference sequence). The CDR3 here is CASSSNPDREAFF. In nucleotides, the CDR3 is TGTGCCAGCAGCTCGAATCCTGACAGGGAAGCTTTCTTT.

This clonotype has ten or more counts. CDR3: CASSHHRTSGRPNEQYF. The CDR3 bases are TGTGCCAGCAGCCATCATCGGACTAGCGGGAGGCCAAACGAGCAGTACTTC. This chain uses TRBV3-1 with TRBJ2-7, with 14 bases fitting TRBD2. CDR3 length equals 17 residues. Trimming cost V 3 bases and J 5 bases; bases outside gene matches: 9. The germline V gene has CDR1 LGHDT and CDR2 YNNKEL (reference sequence).

The chain combines TRBV5-1 with TRBJ1-2; D is possibly TRBD1 (6 bases). V was cut by 0 bases and J by 6 bases, with 15 bases left in between. This CDR3 spans 15 amino acids. The germline V gene has CDR1 SGHRS and CDR2 YFSETQ. DNA for the CDR3: TGCGCCAGCAGCTTGGAAGGTCACAGGGCCGATGGCTACACCTTC. Translating gives CASSLEGHRADGYTF. The whole variable domain, filled in from reference TRBV5-1 and TRBJ1-2, reads KAGVTQTPRYLIKTRGQQVTLSCSPISGHRSVSWYQQTPGQGLQFLFEYFSETQRNKGNFPGRFSGRQFSNSRSEMNVSTLELGDSALYLCASSLEGHRADGYTFGSGTRLTVV.

The V gene is TRBV6-1, the J gene TRBJ1-1; TRBD1 matches at 7 bases. The V and J ends lost 3 bases and 5 bases, in that order; junction bases with no gene match: 12. This CDR3 has 16 amino acids. From germline, CDR1 is MNHNS and CDR2 SASEGT. CDR3 sequence reads: CASSDVFLQGKTEAFF. The CDR3 DNA follows: TGTGCCAGCAGTGATGTCTTTTTACAGGGGAAGACTGAAGCTTTCTTT.

The genes are TRBV7-2 and TRBJ2-5, with TRBD2 matching over 12 bases. CDR3 length: 16 residues. CDR1 is SGHTA and CDR2 is FQGNSA in the germline V gene. With 4 bases clipped from V and 4 bases from J, the junction kept 7 bases outside the gene matches. The DNA for the CDR3 is TGTGCCAGCAGCTCCGGAGGACTAGCGGGACGAGAGACCCAGTACTTC. It encodes CASSSGGLAGRETQYF.

This clonotype came up a few times. The chain is built from TRBV7-9 and TRBJ2-2; D is undetermined. The CDR3 runs 12 residues. Germline V gives CDR1 SEHNR, CDR2 FQNEAQ (reference sequence). V lost 1 base and J 7 bases, leaving 4 bases between the germline ends. CDR3 sequence reads: CASSLGYGELFF. The CDR3 DNA reads as TGTGCCAGCAGCTTAGGCTACGGGGAGCTGTTTTTT.

The table lists this clonotype with many counts. The gene calls are TRBV28 and TRBJ1-6, with 9 positions matching TRBD1. With V trimmed by 5 bases and J by 2 bases, 7 bases remained unmatched. The CDR3 extends over 17 amino acids. CDR1 MDHEN and CDR2 SYDVKM come from the germline V gene. The CDR3 sequence is CASSEQGAETYNSPLHF. The CDR3 DNA sequence: TGTGCCAGCAGTGAACAGGGGGCGGAAACCTATAATTCACCCCTCCACTTT.